This T cell receptor (beta chain) is from a study of cytomegalovirus exposure and HLA in healthy donors. Whole-study results and caveats: Researchers catalogued under 200 TCR beta chains as cytomegalovirus-associated. It was only CMV serostatus that was available as immune exposure information.

A remark on this clone: Its cognate antigen is unknown.

The CDR3 sequence is 10 residues long. The germline gives CDR1 DFQATT, CDR2 SNEGSKA (reference sequence). V was clipped by 3 bases and J by 7 bases, with 6 bases between them. The primer mix had 60 Vbeta and 13 Jbeta primers. Sequencing used immunoSEQ multiplex PCR; TCRdb keeps in-frame clones, though not all of them. The sample holds about 180,000 clones, more than 75% seen once. The origin of this receptor is a woman aged 25 to 39 in good health and CMV-seropositive. The J gene is TRBJ2-5, the V gene TRBV20-1; maybe TRBD2 (5 bases). The sample consisted of PBMCs. The CDR3 loop is CSASRGTQYF. CDR3 bases: TGCAGTGCTAGTCGGGGGACCCAGTACTTC.